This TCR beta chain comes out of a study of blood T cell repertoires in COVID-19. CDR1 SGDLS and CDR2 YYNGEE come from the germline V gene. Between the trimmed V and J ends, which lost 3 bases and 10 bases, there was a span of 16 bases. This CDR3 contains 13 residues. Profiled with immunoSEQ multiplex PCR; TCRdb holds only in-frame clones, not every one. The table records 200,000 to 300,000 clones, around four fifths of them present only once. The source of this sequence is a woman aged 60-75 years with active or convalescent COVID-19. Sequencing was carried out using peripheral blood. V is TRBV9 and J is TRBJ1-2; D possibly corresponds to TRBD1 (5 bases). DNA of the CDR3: TGTGCCAGCAGCGCCTCAGGACACCCTTACTACACCTTC. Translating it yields CASSASGHPYYTF.